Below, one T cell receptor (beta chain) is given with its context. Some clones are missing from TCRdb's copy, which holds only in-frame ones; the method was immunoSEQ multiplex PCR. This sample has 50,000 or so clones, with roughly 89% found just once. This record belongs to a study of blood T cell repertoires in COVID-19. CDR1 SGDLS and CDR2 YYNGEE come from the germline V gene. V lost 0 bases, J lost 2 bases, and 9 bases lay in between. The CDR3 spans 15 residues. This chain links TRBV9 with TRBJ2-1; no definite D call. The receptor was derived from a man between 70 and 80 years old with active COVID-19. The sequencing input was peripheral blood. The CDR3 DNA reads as TGTGCCAGCAGCGTAGGAGGATCTACCTACAATGAGCAGTTCTTC. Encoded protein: CASSVGGSTYNEQFF.